Below are 14 T cell receptor beta chains sequenced from a single sample in a study of beta chain features in type 1 diabetes. All of the isolated RNA was reverse transcribed, so expressed TCRB transcripts were sequenced. The repertoire was sequenced with immunoSEQ multiplex PCR; TCRdb's copy has only in-frame clones and lacks some. The table shows 430,000 or so clones, with about an eighth occurring only once. The sequenced material came from naive CD4+ T cells from blood. The source of these receptors is a woman aged 18-29 years in good health.

This clone occurred a few times. This sequence joins TRBV14 and TRBJ1-1; D is undetermined. The CDR3 is made up of 14 amino acids. V lost 4 bases and J lost 2, with 11 bases in between. Germline V gene data show CDR1 as SGHDN and CDR2 as FVKESK. CDR3 nucleotide sequence: TGTGCCAGCAGCCCCAATATGGTAAACACTGAAGCTTTCTTT. Amino acid sequence: CASSPNMVNTEAFF.

The gene calls are TRBV18 and TRBJ2-1, with a weak D call TRBD1 (6 bases). V shed 3 bases and J shed 5 bases, with 17 bases lying between them. Germline CDR1 KGHSH, CDR2 LQKENI. The CDR3 has 16 residues. The CDR3 spells CASSPQQGWGHNEQFF. CDR3 coding DNA: TGTGCCAGCTCACCTCAACAGGGTTGGGGACACAATGAGCAGTTCTTC.

The V gene is TRBV7-6, the J gene TRBJ2-2; D is unresolved. Trimming removed 0 bases from V and 7 bases from J, with 6 bases in between. The germline CDR1 and CDR2 sequences are SGHVS and FNYEAQ. This CDR3 has 13 residues. The CDR3 DNA is TGTGCCAGCAGCTTAGCAAGTCTCGGGGAGCTGTTTTTT. This translates into CASSLASLGELFF. Variable domain in full (rest from reference TRBV7-6 and TRBJ2-2): GAGVSQSPRYKVTKRGQDVALRCDPISGHVSLYWYRQALGQGPEFLTYFNYEAQQDKSGLPNDRFSAERPEGSISTLTIQRTEQRDSAMYRCASSLASLGELFFGEGSRLTVL.

The DNA of the CDR3 is TGTGCCAGCAGTGAATATAGGGGGCAAGCCTATGGCTACACCTTC. Translated, it gives CASSEYRGQAYGYTF. The rearrangement uses TRBV25-1 and TRBJ1-2, with 7 positions matching TRBD1. The CDR3 contains 15 residues. V lost 0 bases and J lost 4; bases outside the gene matches: 5. CDR1 is MGHDK and CDR2 is SYGVNS in the germline V gene.

Comments on this clone: At the DNA level, this CDR3 is encoded by other sequences in the same sample as well. V usage is TRBV25-1 and J usage is TRBJ2-3; 8 bases line up with TRBD2. The CDR3 contains 14 residues. The junction had 10 bases not matched to a gene; V was cut back by 7 bases and J by 7 bases. Germline lookup yields CDR1 MGHDK and CDR2 SYGVNS. CDR3 region: CASTPGLAGHTQYF. In DNA form, the CDR3 reads TGTGCCAGCACTCCTGGGCTAGCGGGCCATACGCAGTATTTT.

Only a few counts were recorded for this clone. The chain is built from TRBV14 and TRBJ2-3; D is unresolved. Germline loops: CDR1 SGHDN, CDR2 FVKESK. This CDR3 has 17 amino acids. With 0 bases removed from V and 4 bases from J, the gap between germline ends came to 17 bases. The CDR3 loop reads CASSQDRRRAWSDTQYF. CDR3 in DNA: TGTGCCAGCAGCCAAGATCGGCGGCGCGCGTGGTCAGATACGCAGTATTTT.

This clone was counted between two and nine times. The J gene is TRBJ1-5, the V gene TRBV7-2, with D possibly being TRBD1 (5 bases). Germline lookup yields CDR1 SGHTA and CDR2 FQGNSA. CDR3 size: 11 residues. Deletions cut 6 bases from V and 10 bases from J, with 10 bases between. CDR3 DNA sequence: TGTGCCAGCAGGGGCCAGGGCCCCCAGCATTTT. Amino acids: CASRGQGPQHF. The full variable domain, in which reference TRBV7-2 and TRBJ1-5 provide the parts outside the CDR3, is GAGVSQSPSNKVTEKGKDVELRCDPISGHTALYWYRQSLGQGLEFLIYFQGNSAPDKSGLPSDRFSAERTGGSVSTLTIQRTQQEDSAVYLCASRGQGPQHFGDGTRLSIL.

This clone showed up just a few times. V usage is TRBV15 and J usage is TRBJ1-4; D uncertain. This CDR3 is 12 amino acids long. Germline CDR1 is LNHNV and CDR2 is YYDKDF (reference sequence). The V end lost 1 base, the J end lost 6 bases, and 3 bases lay between the germline ends. This CDR3 is CATSRGYEKLFF. The CDR3 DNA is TGTGCCACCAGCAGAGGGTATGAAAAACTGTTTTTT.

This clone appeared a few times. The rearrangement joins TRBV6-5 to TRBJ1-1; D possibly corresponds to TRBD1 (6 bases). Germline assignment: CDR1 MNHEY and CDR2 SVGAGI. This CDR3 contains 15 residues. Trimming left V 6 bases short and J 2 bases short, with 16 bases between. The CDR3 spells CASRIDRKGNTEAFF. In DNA, the CDR3 is TGTGCCAGCAGAATTGACAGGAAGGGAAACACTGAAGCTTTCTTT.

As DNA, the CDR3 is TGTGCCAGCAGCCATGAATCCACAGATACGCAGTATTTT. Its translation is CASSHESTDTQYF. The chain uses TRBV5-4 and TRBJ2-3; the D is unclear. The V end lost 4 bases, the J end lost 2 bases, and 8 bases lay between the germline ends. CDR3 length: 13 amino acids. Germline values: CDR1 SGHNT, CDR2 YYREEE (reference sequence). The full variable domain, in which reference TRBV5-4 and TRBJ2-3 provide the parts outside the CDR3, is ETGVTQSPTHLIKTRGQQVTLRCSSQSGHNTVSWYQQALGQGPQFIFQYYREEENGRGNFPPRFSGLQFPNYSSELNVNALELDDSALYLCASSHESTDTQYFGPGTRLTVL.

In this sample, this clone turned up a few times. The chain couples TRBV5-1 to TRBJ1-2; 8 bases align to TRBD1. With V trimmed by 0 bases and J by 4 bases, 8 bases remained unmatched. Germline assignment: CDR1 SGHRS and CDR2 YFSETQ. This CDR3 has 16 residues. CDR3 sequence reads: CASSLDGQGFFYGYTF. Written as DNA, the CDR3 is TGCGCCAGCAGCTTGGACGGACAGGGATTTTTCTATGGCTACACCTTC.

The chain joins TRBV28 to TRBJ1-6; D is ambiguous. This CDR3 region has 12 residues. V lost 7 bases and J 5 bases, leaving 6 bases between the germline ends. Germline CDR1 and CDR2: MDHEN and SYDVKM. The CDR3 nucleotides read TGTGCCAGCATATCCAATAATTCACCCCTCCACTTT. Protein product: CASISNNSPLHF.

The chain carries TRBV7-3 and TRBJ2-3; tentatively, D is TRBD1 (5 bases). This CDR3 is built from 16 residues. V dropped 1 base and J dropped 1 base, with 12 bases sitting between them. In germline, CDR1 is SGHTA, CDR2 FQGTGA. The DNA for the CDR3 is TGTGCCAGCAGCTTAAGTGGGGCGGCCCGCACAGATACGCAGTATTTT. This sequence encodes CASSLSGAARTDTQYF.

The chain links TRBV2 to TRBJ2-1, with a tentative D call TRBD1 (6 bases). Germline V CDR1 and CDR2: SNHLY, FYNNEI. The CDR3 is made up of 15 amino acids. V was cut by 5 bases and J by 0 bases, with 11 bases left in between. CDR3 bases: TGTGCCAGCAGTATACAGGGACGCTCCTACAATGAGCAGTTCTTC. This translates into CASSIQGRSYNEQFF.